Included here is one T cell receptor (beta chain) sequence, with context. This entry belongs to a study of radiotherapy plus CTLA-4 blockade in lung cancer. The CDR3 runs to 15 residues. Germline V gene lookup returns CDR1 SGHRS and CDR2 YFSETQ. The V end was cut by 3 bases, the J end by 3 bases, with 13 bases between. Some clones are missing from TCRdb's copy, which holds only in-frame ones; the method was immunoSEQ multiplex PCR. The table has roughly 80,000 clones, 60% to 85% seen once. The sequence came from a human donor with non-small cell lung cancer who had a partial response to radiotherapy plus ipilimumab. Some clones in this sample may be carry-over from other donors' samples. The chain uses TRBV5-1 and TRBJ1-5, with D perhaps matching TRBD1 (5 bases). The material was peripheral blood, obtained from a patient treated with radiotherapy plus ipilimumab. CDR3 DNA sequence: TGCGCCAGCAGCTCGGACAACGCCCCCAATCAGCCCCAGCATTTT. Translated: CASSSDNAPNQPQHF.